This paragraph reports one T cell receptor (beta chain). Its specificity is unknown. The record originates from a study of human T cells and chemical hapten exposure. One entry per CDR3 protein, called by TCRdb with MiXCR from the RACE reads. The repertoire has approximately 160,000 distinct CDR3 sequences, about 30% of them found once; the top ten carry about 2%. Findings and limits, study-wide: Among expanded TCRs, significantly more large CDR3 similarity clusters formed than among controls.

The time point here: patch test 3, about 24 weeks after DPC sensitization. Regarding treatment: therapeutic diphenylcyclopropenone sensitization with weekly scalp DPC. Total RNA was isolated from whole blood that had not been fractionated. The origin of this receptor is a woman between 18 and 30 years old with alopecia areata. Some clones in this sample may be carry-over from other donors' samples. The material sequenced was whole blood, taken in connection with sensitization to the hapten diphenylcyclopropenone (DPC).

The CDR3 protein is CASSPRGISDTQYF. CDR3 in DNA: TGTGCCAGCAGCCCCCGAGGGATTTCAGATACGCAGTATTTT. The chain carries TRBV3-1 and TRBJ2-3; possibly TRBD2 for D (5 bases). The V gene lost 4 bases and the J gene lost 4 bases, with 12 bases spanning the gap. Germline-derived CDR1 and CDR2 are LGHDT and YNNKEL (reference sequence). CDR3 length: 14 amino acids.